This note documents a single T cell receptor (beta chain) sequence. The antigen remains undetermined. The CDR3 runs 12 residues. The V end was cut by 4 bases, the J end by 6 bases, with 10 bases between. CDR1 SQVTM and CDR2 ANQGSEA come from the germline V gene. Findings of the study overall: The larger cohort examined one V-J beta rearrangement, not whole repertoires.

After constant-region reverse-primer amplification, full-length variable regions underwent semi-nested PCR with Nested Universal Primer A. TCRdb fed the 5' RACE reads into MiXCR, producing one record per CDR3 protein. This table has around 50,000 distinct CDR3 sequences, roughly 28% appearing once. The chain links TRBV29-1 to TRBJ1-5; D is perhaps TRBD1 (5 bases). The source material was tumor-infiltrating memory CD4+ T cells sorted from the breast tumor. The subset here: memory CD4+ T cells, CD4+CD45RO+CD25-. This receptor was obtained from a female donor with breast cancer. Written as DNA, the CDR3 is TGCAGCGTTGGGGAGGGACTTCAGCCCCAGCATTTT. Amino acid sequence: CSVGEGLQPQHF.